This is a list of T cell receptor beta chains from one sample in a study of Ad26.COV2.S vaccination and SARS-CoV-2 variants. Generated by immunoSEQ multiplex PCR, the TCRdb table keeps only in-frame clones and is missing some. Of about 350,000 clones in the sample, around nine tenths are singletons; the top ten hold around 11%. The sample consisted of peripheral blood, taken in a trial of Ad26.COV2.S vaccine versus placebo. The receptors here all came from a person between 18 and 65 years old who received the Ad26.COV2.S COVID-19 vaccine or a placebo. CDR3s include the opening cysteine and the closing phenylalanine or tryptophan. The order of the fields is V gene, D gene, clone size, J gene, CDR3 protein, CDR3 DNA. D genes are given only for firm matches. Only part of the rows carry a size: once, few, many, or a class if the clone is expanded.

TRBV6-5,.,.,TRBJ2-1,CASRDRDPSLLLF,TGTGCCAGCAGAGACCGGGACCCGTCCTTACTCCTCTTC
TRBV5-6,TRBD1,.,TRBJ2-4,CASSLIGGPAKNIQYF,TGTGCCAGCAGCTTGATAGGGGGCCCGGCCAAAAACATTCAGTACTTC
TRBV9,TRBD2,.,TRBJ2-7,CASSPGGANEQYF,TGTGCCAGCAGCCCCGGGGGGGCCAACGAGCAGTACTTC
TRBV2,.,.,TRBJ2-7,CASSEEQGHEQYF,TGTGCCAGCAGTGAGGAGCAGGGGCACGAGCAGTACTTC
TRBV28,TRBD1,.,TRBJ1-1,CASSLRQGAAFF,TGTGCCAGCAGTTTACGACAGGGGGCGGCTTTCTTT
TRBV5-1,.,.,TRBJ1-2,CASSTEPGYGYTF,TGCGCCAGCAGTACGGAACCAGGCTATGGCTACACCTTC
TRBV28,TRBD1,.,TRBJ1-2,CASSNRGPHYGYTF,TGTGCCAGCAGCAACAGGGGGCCTCACTATGGCTACACCTTC
TRBV5-1,TRBD1,.,TRBJ2-3,CASALGTGTYTDTQYF,TGCGCCAGTGCGCTAGGGACAGGCACCTACACAGATACGCAGTATTTT
TRBV5-1,.,.,TRBJ1-1,CASSLGAMNTEAFF,TGCGCCAGCAGCTTGGGGGCCATGAACACTGAAGCTTTCTTT
TRBV6-5,.,.,TRBJ1-5,CASSPTGYSNQPQHF,TGTGCCAGCAGTCCGACAGGTTATAGCAATCAGCCCCAGCATTTT
TRBV5-1,TRBD1,once,TRBJ2-2,CASSLAGTGFTGELFF,TGCGCCAGCAGCTTGGCCGGGACAGGGTTCACCGGGGAGCTGTTTTTT
TRBV10-3,TRBD1,.,TRBJ2-7,CAIRGQGSSYEQYF,TGTGCCATCAGAGGACAGGGGAGCTCCTACGAGCAGTACTTC
TRBV3-1/TRBV3-2,.,.,TRBJ2-7,CASSPAPRSPGYEQYF,TGTGCCAGCAGCCCGGCCCCTCGATCCCCGGGCTACGAGCAGTACTTC
TRBV18,.,.,TRBJ2-7,CASSVGEYEQYF,TGTGCCAGCTCGGTCGGTGAATACGAGCAGTACTTC
TRBV4-3,.,.,TRBJ1-3,CASSQERNRMLSGNTIYF,TGCGCCAGCAGCCAAGAAAGAAACAGGATGCTCTCTGGAAACACCATATATTTT
TRBV5-4,.,.,TRBJ2-2,CASSLAGGGTGELFF,TGTGCCAGCAGCTTGGCCGGAGGCGGCACCGGGGAGCTGTTTTTT
TRBV7-2,.,.,TRBJ2-5,CASSSQVTAQETQYF,TGTGCCAGCAGCTCTCAGGTGACAGCGCAAGAGACCCAGTACTTC
TRBV5-4,.,.,TRBJ2-7,CASSYGTFSYEQYF,TGTGCCAGCAGTTACGGGACATTCTCCTACGAGCAGTACTTC
TRBV15,.,.,TRBJ1-3,CATSRDLGSGNTIYF,TGTGCCACCAGCAGAGATTTGGGCTCTGGAAACACCATATATTTT
TRBV2,.,once,TRBJ1-6,CASTQGNSPLHF,TGTGCCAGCACACAGGGCAACTCACCCCTCCACTTT
TRBV28,.,.,TRBJ2-3,CASSTSSRSADTQYF,TGTGCCAGCAGTACGAGTAGCCGGTCGGCAGATACGCAGTATTTT
TRBV28,.,.,TRBJ2-7,CASSFSQYEQYF,TGTGCCAGCAGTTTTAGCCAATACGAGCAGTACTTC